This TCR beta chain was documented in a study of blood T cell repertoires in COVID-19. Germline CDR1 and CDR2: LGHDT and YNNKEL (reference sequence). The J segment lost 3 bases and the V segment lost 3 bases, leaving 7 bases of the junction unmatched. The CDR3 sequence is 15 residues long. The method was immunoSEQ multiplex PCR; TCRdb's version includes in-frame clones alone and lacks a portion of them. The sample comprises 90,000 to 110,000 clones, about 80% of which are singletons, and just under 20% rests with the top ten. What was sequenced was peripheral blood. This TCR derives from a woman between 70 and 85 years old with acute or convalescent COVID-19. The chain has TRBV3-1 (or the pseudogene TRBV3-2) and TRBJ1-2; the match to TRBD1 covers 7 bases. The CDR3 nucleotides read TGTGCCAGCAGCCACCTAAGACAGGGACACTATGGCTACACCTTC. Residues: CASSHLRQGHYGYTF.